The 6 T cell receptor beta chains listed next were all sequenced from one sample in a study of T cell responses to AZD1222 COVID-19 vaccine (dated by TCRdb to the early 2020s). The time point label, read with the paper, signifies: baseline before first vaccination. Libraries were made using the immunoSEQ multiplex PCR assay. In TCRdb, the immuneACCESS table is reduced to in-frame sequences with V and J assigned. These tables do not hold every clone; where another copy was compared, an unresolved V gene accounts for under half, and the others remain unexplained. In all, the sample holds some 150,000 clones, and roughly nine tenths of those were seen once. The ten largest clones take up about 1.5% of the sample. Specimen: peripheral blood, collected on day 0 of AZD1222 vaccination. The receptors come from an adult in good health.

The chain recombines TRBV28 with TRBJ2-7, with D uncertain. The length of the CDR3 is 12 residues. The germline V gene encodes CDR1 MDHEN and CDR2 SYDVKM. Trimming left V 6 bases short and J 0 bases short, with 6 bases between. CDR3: CASSHSSYEQYF. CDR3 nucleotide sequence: TGTGCCAGCAGCCATTCCTCCTACGAGCAGTACTTC.

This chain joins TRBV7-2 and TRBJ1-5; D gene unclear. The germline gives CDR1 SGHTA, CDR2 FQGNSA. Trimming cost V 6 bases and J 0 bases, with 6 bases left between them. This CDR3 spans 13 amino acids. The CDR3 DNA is TGTGCCAGCAGTAAGTATAGCAATCAGCCCCAGCATTTT. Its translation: CASSKYSNQPQHF. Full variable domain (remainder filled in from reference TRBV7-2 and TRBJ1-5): GAGVSQSPSNKVTEKGKDVELRCDPISGHTALYWYRQSLGQGLEFLIYFQGNSAPDKSGLPSDRFSAERTGGSVSTLTIQRTQQEDSAVYLCASSKYSNQPQHFGDGTRLSIL.

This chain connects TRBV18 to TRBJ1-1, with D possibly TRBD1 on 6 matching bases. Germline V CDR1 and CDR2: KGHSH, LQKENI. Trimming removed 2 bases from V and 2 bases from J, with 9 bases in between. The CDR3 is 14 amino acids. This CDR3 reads CASSPRDTNTEAFF. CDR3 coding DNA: TGTGCCAGCTCACCAAGGGACACCAACACTGAAGCTTTCTTT.

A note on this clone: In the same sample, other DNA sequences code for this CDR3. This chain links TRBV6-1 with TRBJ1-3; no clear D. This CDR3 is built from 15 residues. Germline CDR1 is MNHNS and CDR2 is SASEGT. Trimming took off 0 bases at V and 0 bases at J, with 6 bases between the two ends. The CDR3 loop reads CASSEAPSSGNTIYF. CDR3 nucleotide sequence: TGTGCCAGCAGTGAAGCGCCGAGCTCTGGAAACACCATATATTTT.

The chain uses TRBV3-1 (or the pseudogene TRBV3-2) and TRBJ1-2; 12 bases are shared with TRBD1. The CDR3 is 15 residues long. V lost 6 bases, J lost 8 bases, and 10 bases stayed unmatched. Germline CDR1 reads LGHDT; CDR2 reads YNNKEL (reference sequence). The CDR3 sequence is CASSDLGTGGRGYTF. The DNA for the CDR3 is TGTGCCAGCAGTGACCTGGGGACAGGGGGCAGAGGCTACACCTTC.

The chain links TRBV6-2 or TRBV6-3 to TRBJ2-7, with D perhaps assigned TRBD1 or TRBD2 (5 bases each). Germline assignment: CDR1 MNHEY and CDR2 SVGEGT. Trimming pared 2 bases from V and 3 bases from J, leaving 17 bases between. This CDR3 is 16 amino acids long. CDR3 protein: CASSYPGSENYYEQYF. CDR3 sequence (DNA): TGTGCCAGCAGTTACCCAGGGAGCGAGAATTACTACGAGCAGTACTTC.